This TCR beta chain appears in the sequencing data of a study of blood T cell repertoires in COVID-19. Study as a whole: Acute and convalescent COVID-19 specimens originated in the United States, Italy and Spain. Nucleic acid was either cDNA or gDNA, and it came from T cells, B-cell-depleted T cells, or PBMCs.

As regards this clone: Other DNA sequences in the same sample also yield this CDR3.

After removal of 4 bases from V and 1 base from J, the junction contained 4 bases not matched to a gene. Germline V gene sequence: CDR1 MNHEY, CDR2 SMNVEV (reference sequence). The CDR3 sequence is 14 residues long. This table comes from immunoSEQ multiplex PCR, and its TCRdb copy is limited to in-frame clones, with some not included. The profile covers 250,000 or so clones, with roughly 84% appearing a single time and about 1.5% taken by the ten largest. Source material: peripheral blood. This clonotype originated in a woman between 35 and 50 years old who had recovered from COVID-19. The V gene is TRBV27, the J gene TRBJ2-7; 7 positions match TRBD1. The CDR3 loop is CASSSPGQSYEQYF. Here the CDR3 DNA reads TGTGCCAGCAGTTCCCCGGGACAGTCCTACGAGCAGTACTTC.